A selection of T cell receptor beta chains follows, all from one sample in a study of CD8 T cells in ankylosing spondylitis. TCRdb re-called the 5' RACE reads with MiXCR, one entry per CDR3 protein. The sample yields some 63,000 distinct CDR3 sequences, more than 5.5% seen once. Material: synovial fluid, either unsorted or a sorted T cell fraction (not recorded which). These receptors were obtained from a male donor with ankylosing spondylitis. Each CDR3 is given with its conserved first and last residue. Fields, in order: clone size, J gene, CDR3 length, D gene, V gene, CDR3 DNA, CDR3 protein. The D gene is left open where the match is weak. Clone size appears in some rows only: once, few, many, or a class for an expanded clone.

abundance: -
j_gene: TRBJ1-6
len: 15
d_gene: -
v_gene: TRBV12-3/TRBV12-4
CDR3nt: TGTGCCAGCGTCGCGGGGTCTTTGTATAATTCACCCCTCCACTTT
CDR3aa: CASVAGSLYNSPLHF

abundance: few
j_gene: TRBJ2-6
len: 17
d_gene: -
v_gene: TRBV20-1
CDR3nt: TGCAGTGCTAGACACCGGGAGGGGGCCTCTGGGGCCAACGTCCTGACTTTC
CDR3aa: CSARHREGASGANVLTF

abundance: many
j_gene: TRBJ2-4
len: 17
d_gene: TRBD1
v_gene: TRBV20-1
CDR3nt: TGCAGTGCTCTCCCTCAGGACAGGGGGCGACACAAAAACATTCAGTACTTC
CDR3aa: CSALPQDRGRHKNIQYF

abundance: many
j_gene: TRBJ2-5
len: 14
d_gene: -
v_gene: TRBV5-1
CDR3nt: TGCGCCAGCAGCTTGCTGGCAGGGCAAAAGACCCAGTACTTC
CDR3aa: CASSLLAGQKTQYF

abundance: few
j_gene: TRBJ2-3
len: 16
d_gene: -
v_gene: TRBV19
CDR3nt: TGTGCCAGTAGACCCCCAGAGGGGAGGGGGACAGATACGCAGTATTTT
CDR3aa: CASRPPEGRGTDTQYF

abundance: many
j_gene: TRBJ2-3
len: 15
d_gene: -
v_gene: TRBV7-2
CDR3nt: TGTGCCAGCAGCTTAGAGTTACTGAGGGGAGATACGCAGTATTTT
CDR3aa: CASSLELLRGDTQYF

abundance: few
j_gene: TRBJ2-1
len: 15
d_gene: -
v_gene: TRBV7-9
CDR3nt: TGTGCCAGCAGCTTAGGGACAGTTTACTGTAATGAGCAGTTCTTC
CDR3aa: CASSLGTVYCNEQFF

abundance: few
j_gene: TRBJ2-2
len: 16
d_gene: -
v_gene: TRBV5-1
CDR3nt: -
CDR3aa: CASSFGGSGTGELFFF

abundance: few
j_gene: TRBJ2-1
len: 15
d_gene: TRBD1
v_gene: TRBV11-3
CDR3nt: TGTGCCAGCAGCTTAGGGACAGGGTACGGCAATGAGCAGTTCTTC
CDR3aa: CASSLGTGYGNEQFF

abundance: -
j_gene: TRBJ2-5
len: 15
d_gene: TRBD2
v_gene: TRBV7-2
CDR3nt: TGTGCCAGCAGCTTAGCGCGAGCGGGATGGGAGACCCAGTACTTC
CDR3aa: CASSLARAGWETQYF

abundance: many
j_gene: TRBJ1-5
len: 13
d_gene: -
v_gene: TRBV29-1
CDR3nt: TGCAGCGTTGAATTGTCAGGAGATCAGCCCCAGCATTTT
CDR3aa: CSVELSGDQPQHF

abundance: few
j_gene: TRBJ2-1
len: 17
d_gene: -
v_gene: TRBV11-2
CDR3nt: TGTGCCAGCAGCCCTCCGGACGCCGAGAGCTCCTACAATGAGCAGTTCTTC
CDR3aa: CASSPPDAESSYNEQFF

abundance: many
j_gene: TRBJ1-5
len: 13
d_gene: TRBD1
v_gene: TRBV29-1
CDR3nt: TGCAGCGTTTCGACAGGGCAGAATCAGCCCCAGCATTTT
CDR3aa: CSVSTGQNQPQHF

abundance: many
j_gene: TRBJ1-2
len: 17
d_gene: TRBD1
v_gene: TRBV7-2
CDR3nt: TGTGCCAGCAGCTTAGCACCCCCCTCGGGACAGGGACACGGCTACACCTTC
CDR3aa: CASSLAPPSGQGHGYTF

abundance: many
j_gene: TRBJ1-5
len: 15
d_gene: -
v_gene: TRBV4-1
CDR3nt: TGCGCCAGCAGCCAAGGCCGGTTCGGCAATCAGCCCCAGCATTTT
CDR3aa: CASSQGRFGNQPQHF

abundance: -
j_gene: TRBJ1-5
len: 14
d_gene: TRBD1
v_gene: TRBV20-1
CDR3nt: TGCAGTGCCGAAGGACAGGGGAGGAATCAGCCCCAGCATTTT
CDR3aa: CSAEGQGRNQPQHF

abundance: few
j_gene: TRBJ1-3
len: 16
d_gene: -
v_gene: TRBV9
CDR3nt: TGTGCCAGCAGCGTAACAGCTTCCCGCTCTGGAAACACCATATATTTT
CDR3aa: CASSVTASRSGNTIYF

abundance: many
j_gene: TRBJ2-4
len: 13
d_gene: -
v_gene: TRBV27
CDR3nt: TGTGCCAGCAGTTTGAGGGGCCAAAACATTCAGTACTTC
CDR3aa: CASSLRGQNIQYF

abundance: many
j_gene: TRBJ2-1
len: 15
d_gene: -
v_gene: TRBV5-1
CDR3nt: TGCGCCAGCAGCCTGCGTCCGACGGAGGGATCCGAGCAGTTCTTC
CDR3aa: CASSLRPTEGSEQFF

abundance: -
j_gene: TRBJ1-4
len: 15
d_gene: -
v_gene: TRBV5-1
CDR3nt: TGCGCCAGCAGCCCCGGGGACCGAACTAATGAAAAACTGTTTTTT
CDR3aa: CASSPGDRTNEKLFF

abundance: few
j_gene: TRBJ2-1
len: 17
d_gene: TRBD2
v_gene: TRBV2
CDR3nt: TGTGCCAGCAGTGAAGCCTTGAGCGGGAGCCCCCGCAATGAGCAGTTCTTC
CDR3aa: CASSEALSGSPRNEQFF

abundance: many
j_gene: TRBJ2-5
len: 14
d_gene: -
v_gene: TRBV7-9
CDR3nt: TGTGCCAGCAGAATGGGGGCGTCCGACGAGACCCAGTACTTC
CDR3aa: CASRMGASDETQYF

abundance: many
j_gene: TRBJ2-2
len: 16
d_gene: -
v_gene: TRBV2
CDR3nt: TGTGCCAGCAGCCAACAAGGAGGAGCCGGAACCGGGGAGCTGTTTTTT
CDR3aa: CASSQQGGAGTGELFF

abundance: medium-sized
j_gene: TRBJ2-3
len: 14
d_gene: -
v_gene: TRBV5-1
CDR3nt: TGCGCCAGCAGCTTCTCAGGCCCCCCAGATACGCAGTATTTT
CDR3aa: CASSFSGPPDTQYF

abundance: many
j_gene: TRBJ2-1
len: 15
d_gene: -
v_gene: TRBV7-9
CDR3nt: TGTGCCAGCAGCCCGGCCAGGAGCTCCTACAATGAGCAGTTCTTC
CDR3aa: CASSPARSSYNEQFF